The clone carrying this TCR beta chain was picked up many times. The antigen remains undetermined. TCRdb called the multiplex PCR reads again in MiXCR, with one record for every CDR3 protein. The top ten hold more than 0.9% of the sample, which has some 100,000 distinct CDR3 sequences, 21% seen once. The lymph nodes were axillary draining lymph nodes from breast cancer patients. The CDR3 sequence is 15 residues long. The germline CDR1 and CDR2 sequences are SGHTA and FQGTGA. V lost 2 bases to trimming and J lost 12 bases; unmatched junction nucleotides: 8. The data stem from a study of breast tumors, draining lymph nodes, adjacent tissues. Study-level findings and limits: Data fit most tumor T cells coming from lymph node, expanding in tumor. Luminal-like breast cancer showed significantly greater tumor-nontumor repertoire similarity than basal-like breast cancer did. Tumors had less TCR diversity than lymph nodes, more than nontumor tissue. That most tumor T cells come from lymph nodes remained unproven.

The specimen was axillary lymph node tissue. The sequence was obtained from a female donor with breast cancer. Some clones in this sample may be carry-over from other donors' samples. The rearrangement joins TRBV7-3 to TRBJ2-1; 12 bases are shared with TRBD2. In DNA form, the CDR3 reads TGTGCCAGCAGCTTATCGTCTAGCGGGGGGGTTGGGCAGTTCTTC. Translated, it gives CASSLSSSGGVGQFF.